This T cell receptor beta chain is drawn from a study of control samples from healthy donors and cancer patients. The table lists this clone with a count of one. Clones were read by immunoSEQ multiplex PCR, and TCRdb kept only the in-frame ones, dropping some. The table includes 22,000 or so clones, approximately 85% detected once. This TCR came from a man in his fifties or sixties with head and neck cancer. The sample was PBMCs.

CDR3 DNA sequence: TGTGCCACCAGTGATTCCAGGGAGGGGAACACTGAAGCTTTCTTT. This gives the protein CATSDSREGNTEAFF. The V and J genes are TRBV24-1 and TRBJ1-1, with D perhaps TRBD1 (5 bases). From germline, CDR1 is KGHDR and CDR2 SFDVKD. Deletions cut 2 bases from V and 1 base from J, with 10 bases between. The CDR3 runs to 15 residues.